The sequence of this T cell receptor beta chain was determined in a study of blood T cell repertoires in COVID-19. Study information: COVID-19 samples collected from the United States, Italy and Spain covered acute and convalescent phases. PBMCs, B-cell-depleted T cells, or T cells provided the cDNA or gDNA that made up the material.

Per the original data handling: Quantification of nucleated cells was approximated via reference gene primer amplification. The protocol was immunoSEQ multiplex PCR, while the TCRdb copy is restricted to in-frame clones and leaves out a portion. The V and J calls and clone size were taken over from that table, and D and trimming were inferred from the DNA. Among around 200,000 clones listed, roughly 90% were seen once. Germline CDR1 is MNHNY and CDR2 is SVGAGI (reference sequence). V was shortened by 5 bases and J by 7 bases, with 17 bases between the two germline ends. This CDR3 is 14 amino acids long.

Input material: peripheral blood. The chain recombines TRBV6-6 with TRBJ1-2; D is ambiguous. This clonotype originated in a man between 18 and 35 years old with active or convalescent COVID-19. The CDR3: CASSPPGGSGGYTF. CDR3 coding DNA: TGTGCCAGCAGTCCCCCGGGAGGCAGCGGTGGCTACACCTTC.